This T cell receptor (beta chain) was identified during a study of cytomegalovirus exposure and HLA in healthy donors. PCR used 60 Vbeta primers and 13 Jbeta primers. TCRdb's copy holds only in-frame clones and misses some; the assay was immunoSEQ multiplex PCR. The data contain about 160,000 clones, over 70% of them singletons. Study observations and caveats: Donors were assumed by presence/absence analyses to have roughly uniform sequencing depth. Later analysis associated a missense DCLRE1C variant with TCR beta V- and J-gene trimming. In an earlier analysis, most TCR beta V segments were productive about 90% or about 30% of the time. Reportedly, fewer N-insertions than the approximately 680-donor mean appeared in an Asian-associated ancestry cluster in a later analysis.

Notes on this clone: As yet, its antigen is unknown.

Trimming at V came to 3 bases and at J to 2 bases, leaving 3 bases not matched to a gene. CDR1 is MGHRA and CDR2 is YSYEKL in the germline V gene. CDR3 length equals 15 residues. Sequenced input: PBMCs. The rearrangement links TRBV4-1 to TRBJ2-2, with TRBD1 identical over 7 bases. The TCR comes from a man between 50 and 59 years old in good health and CMV-seropositive. The CDR3 DNA reads as TGCGCCAGCAGCCAGGGACAGCTAAACACCGGGGAGCTGTTTTTT. It yields the protein CASSQGQLNTGELFF.